The 3 T cell receptor beta chains below were found in one sample sequenced in a study of response to subunit inactivated influenza vaccine. Each CDR3 protein is one row after TCRdb ran MiXCR on the RT-PCR reads. The sample includes hundreds of thousands of distinct CDR3 sequences, around 16% seen only once; the top ten take roughly 12%. The sample was PBMCs from blood, taken roughly 13 days after vaccination. The receptors were gathered from a man aged 50 to 60 who received an inactivated influenza vaccine.

This rearrangement joins TRBV5-1 to TRBJ2-1; D might be TRBD1 or TRBD2, each matching 5 bases. V was trimmed by 6 bases and J by 8 bases, leaving 18 bases between them. The CDR3 sequence is 14 residues long. CDR1 SGHRS and CDR2 YFSETQ come from the germline V gene. The CDR3 nucleotides are TGCGCCAGCACGGGGACCCTGCTGAGCGATGAGCAGTTCTTC. Amino acids: CASTGTLLSDEQFF.

This clonotype was seen ten or more times. The chain recombines TRBV29-1 with TRBJ2-1; TRBD2 matches 10 bases. CDR1 is SQVTM and CDR2 is ANQGSEA in the germline V gene. Trimming took 2 bases from V and 5 from J; bases not matched to a gene: 6. This CDR3 region has 15 residues. CDR3 nucleotides: TGCAGCGTTGAACTAGCGGGAGATACTAACAATGAGCAGTTCTTC. Protein product: CSVELAGDTNNEQFF.

The chain combines TRBV2 with TRBJ2-5; TRBD2 is a possible D gene (5 bases). The CDR3 totals 13 residues. The V end was cut by 7 bases, the J end by 2 bases, with 11 bases between. Germline values: CDR1 SNHLY, CDR2 FYNNEI. This chain's CDR3 is CASISPGQETQYF. CDR3 coding DNA: TGTGCCAGCATCTCTCCGGGGCAAGAGACCCAGTACTTC.